Listed below are T cell receptor beta chains from one sample, sequenced in a study of shared clonotypes between healthy human individuals. Profiling relied on immunoSEQ multiplex PCR, and the TCRdb table lists in-frame clones only, not all of them. Seen here are around 1.4 million clones, less than 99% observed once, and the top ten hold about 0.34%. What was sequenced was naive CD4+ T cells sorted from blood. The receptors shown here come from a man aged 30-40 years in good health. The CDR3 runs from the conserved cysteine through the conserved F or W. D genes are given only for firm matches. A row's size may be missing; if present it is once, few, many or a size class.

D	J	V	size	length	CDR3	DNA
-	TRBJ2-7	TRBV5-1	-	13	CASSLGQGPEQYF	TGCGCCAGCAGCTTGGGCCAGGGGCCCGAGCAGTACTTC
-	TRBJ1-5	TRBV7-9	once	17	CASQSVGQGGYNQPQHF	TGTGCCAGCCAATCCGTAGGTCAGGGAGGTTACAATCAGCCCCAGCATTTT
-	TRBJ1-2	TRBV21-1	-	17	CASSSTQGGQGDYGYTF	TGTGCCAGCAGCTCCACCCAGGGGGGACAGGGGGACTATGGCTACACCTTC
TRBD2	TRBJ2-7	TRBV5-1	-	16	CASSLRDLAESYEQYF	TGCGCCAGCAGCTTGAGGGATCTAGCGGAGTCCTACGAGCAGTACTTC
TRBD2	TRBJ2-7	TRBV27	-	14	CASSKTSPRNEQYF	TGTGCCAGCAGCAAGACTAGCCCCCGAAACGAGCAGTACTTC
-	TRBJ1-5	TRBV19	-	14	CASSPPPLTQPQHF	TGTGCCAGTAGCCCCCCGCCGTTGACCCAGCCCCAGCATTTT
-	TRBJ2-7	TRBV5-8	once	15	CASREPHFYSYEQYF	TGTGCCAGCAGGGAACCTCATTTTTACTCCTACGAGCAGTACTTC
-	TRBJ1-5	TRBV30	once	16	CAWSEGTTYSIRPQHF	TGTGCCTGGAGTGAAGGGACGACCTATTCGATACGGCCCCAGCATTTT
-	TRBJ2-3	TRBV10-2	-	16	CASTPFGRAGTDTQYF	TGCGCCAGCACCCCCTTCGGGCGGGCAGGCACAGATACGCAGTATTTT
-	TRBJ2-3	TRBV29-1	few	11	CSVGGTDTQYF	TGCAGCGTTGGAGGCACAGATACGCAGTATTTT
-	TRBJ1-4	TRBV5-5	-	16	CASSRGGVSGNEKLFF	TGTGCCAGCAGCCGCGGGGGGGTGTCTGGCAATGAAAAACTGTTTTTT
-	TRBJ2-3	TRBV12-5	-	11	CASGLGDTQYF	TGTGCTAGTGGCTTGGGAGATACGCAGTATTTT
-	TRBJ1-2	TRBV6-1	-	15	CASSEAPGRGYGYTF	TGTGCCAGCAGTGAAGCGCCCGGCAGGGGTTATGGCTACACCTTC
-	TRBJ1-1	TRBV11-2	-	14	CASSSRLGGTEAFF	TGTGCCAGCAGCTCCCGCCTGGGAGGGACTGAAGCTTTCTTT
-	TRBJ1-1	TRBV10-1	-	14	CASSSGSTNTEAFF	TGCGCCAGCAGTTCAGGGAGTACGAACACTGAAGCTTTCTTT
TRBD1	TRBJ2-3	TRBV6-5	-	15	CASSYSNRGTDTQYF	TGTGCCAGCAGTTACTCGAACAGGGGTACAGATACGCAGTATTTT
TRBD1	TRBJ2-7	TRBV5-1	-	16	CASSLRQGASSYEQYF	TGCGCCAGCAGCTTGCGGCAGGGGGCAAGCTCCTACGAGCAGTACTTC
-	TRBJ2-7	TRBV10-3	-	15	CAISPGRSSSYEQYF	TGTGCCATCAGCCCCGGACGTTCGAGCTCCTACGAGCAGTACTTC
TRBD2	TRBJ2-3	TRBV9	once	18	CASNRPGLAGMESDTQYF	TGTGCCAGCAATAGACCGGGACTAGCGGGAATGGAGTCTGATACGCAGTATTTT
-	TRBJ1-5	TRBV18	-	15	CASSPQRIANGPQHF	TGTGCCAGCTCACCGCAGAGGATAGCGAACGGGCCCCAGCATTTT
TRBD1	TRBJ2-7	TRBV10-3	-	18	CAISELGTGGSSPYEQYF	TGTGCCATCAGTGAGCTCGGGACAGGGGGTTCATCACCCTACGAGCAGTACTTC
TRBD2	TRBJ2-7	TRBV9	-	13	CASSVSGSYEQYF	TGTGCCAGCAGCGTTAGCGGGAGTTACGAGCAGTACTTC
TRBD2	TRBJ2-7	TRBV5-4	-	15	CASSLGGVPTYEQYF	TGTGCCAGCTCCCTCGGGGGGGTTCCAACCTACGAGCAGTACTTC
TRBD2	TRBJ2-7	TRBV5-4	-	15	CASSPQGGFSYEQYF	TGTGCCAGCAGCCCGCAGGGAGGGTTCTCCTACGAGCAGTACTTC
TRBD1	TRBJ2-2	TRBV9	-	13	CASSFGTVGELFF	TGTGCCAGCAGCTTCGGGACAGTTGGGGAGCTGTTTTTT
TRBD1	TRBJ2-2	TRBV14	-	18	CASSQTTGGITNTGELFF	TGTGCCAGCAGCCAAACTACAGGGGGCATAACGAACACCGGGGAGCTGTTTTTT
-	TRBJ2-7	TRBV11-2	-	15	CASRAPGHIPYEQYF	TGTGCCAGCAGGGCGCCGGGACACATTCCCTACGAGCAGTACTTC
-	TRBJ2-6	TRBV5-1	-	15	CASSLDVTGANVLTF	TGCGCCAGCAGCTTGGACGTGACTGGGGCCAACGTCCTGACTTTC